A selection of T cell receptor beta chains follows, all from one sample in a study of blood T cell repertoires in COVID-19. Clones were sequenced by immunoSEQ multiplex PCR, and TCRdb holds only the in-frame ones, with some missing. This table has more than 25,000 clones, approximately 90% appearing once. The material sequenced was peripheral blood. These receptors were collected from an elderly man with acute or convalescent COVID-19. The CDR3 runs from the conserved cysteine through the conserved F or W. The D gene is left open where the match is weak. Clone size appears in some rows only: once, few, many, or a class for an expanded clone.

v_gene: TRBV7-7; j_gene: TRBJ1-1; abundance: -; d_gene: -; CDR3aa: CASSLERNTEAFF; CDR3nt: TGTGCCAGCAGCTTAGAGAGGAACACTGAAGCTTTCTTT
v_gene: TRBV7-2; j_gene: TRBJ1-5; abundance: -; d_gene: -; CDR3aa: CASSLGYGSNQPQHF; CDR3nt: TGTGCCAGCAGCTTAGGTTACGGGAGCAATCAGCCCCAGCATTTT
v_gene: TRBV11-2; j_gene: TRBJ2-1; abundance: -; d_gene: TRBD2; CDR3aa: CASSRGRGDPNEQFF; CDR3nt: TGTGCCAGCAGCCGCGGGAGGGGGGATCCCAATGAGCAGTTCTTC
v_gene: TRBV2; j_gene: TRBJ1-6; abundance: -; d_gene: TRBD1; CDR3aa: CASFRRGPDNSPLHF; CDR3nt: TGTGCCAGCTTCCGGAGGGGGCCCGATAATTCACCCCTCCACTTT
v_gene: TRBV7-6; j_gene: TRBJ2-2; abundance: -; d_gene: -; CDR3aa: CASSPVAGANTGELFF; CDR3nt: TGTGCCAGCAGCCCCGTGGCAGGGGCTAACACCGGGGAGCTGTTTTTT
v_gene: TRBV5-1; j_gene: TRBJ2-1; abundance: -; d_gene: -; CDR3aa: CASSVTGRRGYNEQFF; CDR3nt: TGCGCCAGCAGCGTCACGGGCCGGCGGGGATACAATGAGCAGTTCTTC
v_gene: TRBV18; j_gene: TRBJ2-7; abundance: -; d_gene: TRBD1; CDR3aa: CASSPKTGLNEQYF; CDR3nt: TGTGCCAGCTCGCCCAAGACAGGGTTGAACGAGCAGTACTTC
v_gene: TRBV6-5; j_gene: TRBJ1-2; abundance: -; d_gene: -; CDR3aa: CASSYSQAGGYTF; CDR3nt: TGTGCCAGCAGTTACTCACAGGCGGGAGGCTACACCTTC
v_gene: TRBV25-1; j_gene: TRBJ1-1; abundance: -; d_gene: -; CDR3aa: CASSVGRDTEAFF; CDR3nt: TGTGCCAGCAGTGTAGGCAGGGACACTGAAGCTTTCTTT
v_gene: TRBV5-1; j_gene: TRBJ2-7; abundance: -; d_gene: TRBD2; CDR3aa: CASSSAGGPYEQYF; CDR3nt: TGCGCCAGCAGCTCGGCGGGGGGGCCATACGAGCAGTACTTC
v_gene: TRBV5-8; j_gene: TRBJ2-3; abundance: -; d_gene: -; CDR3aa: CASSPSFGGPMDTQYF; CDR3nt: TGTGCCAGCAGCCCCTCATTCGGGGGGCCGATGGATACGCAGTATTTT
v_gene: TRBV18; j_gene: TRBJ1-3; abundance: -; d_gene: -; CDR3aa: CASSQQGEGNTIYF; CDR3nt: TGTGCCAGCTCACAACAGGGAGAGGGAAACACCATATATTTT
v_gene: TRBV2; j_gene: TRBJ1-5; abundance: -; d_gene: -; CDR3aa: CASSPGVGQPQHF; CDR3nt: TGTGCCAGCAGCCCAGGGGTTGGTCAGCCCCAGCATTTT
v_gene: TRBV18; j_gene: TRBJ1-4; abundance: -; d_gene: TRBD1; CDR3aa: CASSPDRGSNEKLFF; CDR3nt: TGTGCCAGCTCACCGGACAGGGGGTCTAATGAAAAACTGTTTTTT
v_gene: TRBV5-5; j_gene: TRBJ2-7; abundance: few; d_gene: TRBD2; CDR3aa: CASSLPGTSIYEQYF; CDR3nt: TGTGCCAGCAGCCTGCCCGGGACTAGCATCTACGAGCAGTACTTC
v_gene: TRBV27; j_gene: TRBJ1-6; abundance: -; d_gene: TRBD1; CDR3aa: CATRQGMGNSPLHF; CDR3nt: TGTGCCACCCGACAGGGAATGGGTAATTCACCCCTCCACTTT
v_gene: TRBV5-5; j_gene: TRBJ1-5; abundance: -; d_gene: -; CDR3aa: CASSPGQLNQPQHF; CDR3nt: TGTGCCAGCAGCCCCGGACAGCTGAATCAGCCCCAGCATTTT
v_gene: TRBV27; j_gene: TRBJ2-2; abundance: -; d_gene: -; CDR3aa: CASSLDIANTGELFF; CDR3nt: TGTGCCAGCAGTTTGGACATCGCGAACACCGGGGAGCTGTTTTTT
v_gene: TRBV19; j_gene: TRBJ1-2; abundance: -; d_gene: TRBD1; CDR3aa: CASSITGGLGYTF; CDR3nt: TGTGCCAGTAGTATCACAGGGGGCTTGGGCTACACCTTC
v_gene: TRBV7-8; j_gene: TRBJ2-7; abundance: -; d_gene: TRBD1; CDR3aa: CASSPGRDREGRPPYEQYF; CDR3nt: TGTGCCAGCAGCCCCGGCCGGGACAGGGAGGGCCGTCCTCCCTACGAGCAGTACTTC
v_gene: TRBV18; j_gene: TRBJ2-7; abundance: -; d_gene: TRBD2; CDR3aa: CASSPWASGGYEQYF; CDR3nt: TGTGCCAGCTCACCATGGGCTAGCGGGGGGTACGAGCAGTACTTC
v_gene: TRBV5-6; j_gene: TRBJ1-2; abundance: -; d_gene: TRBD1; CDR3aa: CASSYISRDRDGYTF; CDR3nt: TGTGCCAGCAGCTACATCAGTCGGGACAGGGATGGCTACACCTTC
v_gene: TRBV30; j_gene: TRBJ1-5; abundance: -; d_gene: -; CDR3aa: CAWADSNQPQHF; CDR3nt: TGTGCCTGGGCAGATAGCAATCAGCCCCAGCATTTT
v_gene: TRBV29-1; j_gene: TRBJ1-5; abundance: -; d_gene: -; CDR3aa: CSVETQGSQPQHF; CDR3nt: TGCAGCGTTGAAACGCAGGGCAGTCAGCCCCAGCATTTT
v_gene: TRBV28; j_gene: TRBJ1-2; abundance: -; d_gene: -; CDR3aa: CASSLGGLYGYTF; CDR3nt: TGTGCCAGCAGTTTGGGGGGACTCTATGGCTACACCTTC
v_gene: TRBV5-8; j_gene: TRBJ1-2; abundance: -; d_gene: -; CDR3aa: CASSSSNYGYTF; CDR3nt: TGTGCCAGCAGCTCCAGTAACTATGGCTACACCTTC
v_gene: TRBV4-1; j_gene: TRBJ1-2; abundance: -; d_gene: -; CDR3aa: CASSQFPERGGAPNYGYTF; CDR3nt: TGCGCCAGCAGCCAGTTCCCCGAAAGAGGAGGGGCCCCTAACTATGGCTACACCTTC
v_gene: TRBV6-1; j_gene: TRBJ1-2; abundance: -; d_gene: -; CDR3aa: CASSDPRGGAPEGYTF; CDR3nt: TGTGCCAGCAGTGACCCCAGAGGGGGGGCCCCAGAAGGCTACACCTTC
v_gene: TRBV19; j_gene: TRBJ1-2; abundance: -; d_gene: TRBD1; CDR3aa: CASKDGTGNGYGYTF; CDR3nt: TGTGCCAGTAAAGACGGGACAGGTAATGGCTATGGCTACACCTTC
v_gene: TRBV30; j_gene: TRBJ1-4; abundance: -; d_gene: -; CDR3aa: CAWSETGGVNEKLFF; CDR3nt: TGTGCCTGGAGCGAAACGGGGGGCGTCAATGAAAAACTGTTTTTT
v_gene: TRBV6-5; j_gene: TRBJ1-1; abundance: -; d_gene: -; CDR3aa: CASRPGVRVGGEAFF; CDR3nt: TGTGCCAGCAGACCCGGGGTGAGGGTAGGGGGTGAAGCTTTCTTT
v_gene: TRBV11-2; j_gene: TRBJ2-1; abundance: -; d_gene: -; CDR3aa: CASSLDRENEQFF; CDR3nt: TGTGCCAGCAGCTTAGACAGGGAAAATGAGCAGTTCTTC
v_gene: TRBV3-1/TRBV3-2; j_gene: TRBJ2-7; abundance: -; d_gene: TRBD2; CDR3aa: CASTLTAGGSYEQYF; CDR3nt: TGTGCCAGCACCCTCACAGCGGGGGGCTCCTACGAGCAGTACTTC
v_gene: TRBV30; j_gene: TRBJ1-2; abundance: -; d_gene: -; CDR3aa: CAWSPEFLYGYTF; CDR3nt: TGTGCCTGGAGCCCGGAGTTTCTCTATGGCTACACCTTC
v_gene: TRBV5-1; j_gene: TRBJ2-2; abundance: -; d_gene: -; CDR3aa: CASSPSTSPGELFF; CDR3nt: TGCGCCAGCAGCCCGTCGACTAGTCCCGGGGAGCTGTTTTTT
v_gene: TRBV5-1; j_gene: TRBJ2-5; abundance: -; d_gene: -; CDR3aa: CASSLGGQRGTQYF; CDR3nt: TGCGCCAGCAGCTTGGGAGGGCAACGGGGGACCCAGTACTTC
v_gene: TRBV5-1; j_gene: TRBJ1-4; abundance: -; d_gene: -; CDR3aa: CASSFREGVNEKLFF; CDR3nt: TGCGCCAGCAGCTTTCGGGAGGGGGTTAATGAAAAACTGTTTTTT
v_gene: TRBV6-5; j_gene: TRBJ1-1; abundance: -; d_gene: -; CDR3aa: CACRTEMNTEAFF; CDR3nt: TGTGCCTGTCGGACAGAAATGAACACTGAAGCTTTCTTT
v_gene: TRBV9; j_gene: TRBJ2-7; abundance: -; d_gene: TRBD2; CDR3aa: CASSVGAGGYEQYF; CDR3nt: TGTGCCAGCAGCGTGGGAGCGGGGGGCTACGAGCAGTACTTC
v_gene: TRBV12-3/TRBV12-4; j_gene: TRBJ1-2; abundance: -; d_gene: TRBD1; CDR3aa: CASSLVDRVGYTF; CDR3nt: TGTGCCAGCAGTTTGGTCGACAGGGTCGGCTACACCTTC
v_gene: TRBV6-5; j_gene: TRBJ2-5; abundance: -; d_gene: TRBD1; CDR3aa: CASSYGGQVETQYF; CDR3nt: TGTGCCAGCAGTTACGGGGGACAGGTGGAGACCCAGTACTTC
v_gene: TRBV19; j_gene: TRBJ2-7; abundance: -; d_gene: -; CDR3aa: CASTSTGIGPYEQYF; CDR3nt: TGTGCCAGTACCTCGACCGGGATTGGACCCTACGAGCAGTACTTC
v_gene: TRBV4-1; j_gene: TRBJ1-5; abundance: few; d_gene: TRBD1; CDR3aa: CASSHDRGNQPQHF; CDR3nt: TGCGCCAGCAGTCACGACAGGGGCAATCAGCCCCAGCATTTT
v_gene: TRBV19; j_gene: TRBJ1-4; abundance: -; d_gene: -; CDR3aa: CASSTTEALGKLFF; CDR3nt: TGTGCCAGTAGTACGACAGAGGCACTGGGAAAACTGTTTTTT
v_gene: TRBV7-9; j_gene: TRBJ1-4; abundance: -; d_gene: TRBD1; CDR3aa: CASSLPGQGDPLDEKLFF; CDR3nt: TGTGCCAGCAGCCTCCCGGGACAGGGGGACCCTCTAGATGAAAAACTGTTTTTT
v_gene: TRBV10-2; j_gene: TRBJ2-7; abundance: -; d_gene: -; CDR3aa: CASSELVGGPYEQYF; CDR3nt: TGCGCCAGCAGTGAGTTAGTGGGGGGTCCCTACGAGCAGTACTTC
v_gene: TRBV4-2; j_gene: TRBJ2-7; abundance: -; d_gene: TRBD2; CDR3aa: CASSIGTSGSYEQYF; CDR3nt: TGTGCCAGCAGCATTGGGACTAGCGGGAGCTACGAGCAGTACTTC
v_gene: TRBV6-2/TRBV6-3; j_gene: TRBJ2-7; abundance: once; d_gene: -; CDR3aa: CASSSLARGEQYF; CDR3nt: TGTGCCAGCAGTTCCCTGGCCCGGGGGGAGCAGTACTTC
v_gene: TRBV7-8; j_gene: TRBJ2-7; abundance: -; d_gene: -; CDR3aa: CASSRSYEQYF; CDR3nt: TGTGCCAGCAGCCGTTCATACGAGCAGTACTTC
v_gene: TRBV5-1; j_gene: TRBJ2-7; abundance: -; d_gene: -; CDR3aa: CASSLDGFSYEQYF; CDR3nt: TGCGCCAGCAGCTTGGACGGGTTCTCCTACGAGCAGTACTTC
v_gene: TRBV5-5; j_gene: TRBJ1-1; abundance: -; d_gene: -; CDR3aa: CASSLGANTEAFF; CDR3nt: TGTGCCAGCAGCTTGGGGGCGAACACTGAAGCTTTCTTT
v_gene: TRBV18; j_gene: TRBJ2-7; abundance: -; d_gene: -; CDR3aa: CASSHSTPGTNPYEQYF; CDR3nt: TGTGCCAGCTCACATTCAACCCCCGGGACAAACCCCTACGAGCAGTACTTC
v_gene: TRBV9; j_gene: TRBJ1-6; abundance: -; d_gene: -; CDR3aa: CASSYGGSSYNSPLHF; CDR3nt: TGTGCCAGCAGCTACGGGGGGAGCTCCTATAATTCACCCCTCCACTTT
v_gene: TRBV2; j_gene: TRBJ1-2; abundance: -; d_gene: TRBD1; CDR3aa: CASSEWGQDYSYTF; CDR3nt: TGTGCCAGCAGTGAATGGGGACAGGACTATAGCTACACCTTC
v_gene: TRBV7-6; j_gene: TRBJ2-2; abundance: -; d_gene: TRBD2; CDR3aa: CASSLRGGNTGELFF; CDR3nt: TGTGCCAGCAGCCTTCGGGGGGGGAACACCGGGGAGCTGTTTTTT
v_gene: TRBV7-6; j_gene: TRBJ1-1; abundance: once; d_gene: TRBD1; CDR3aa: CASSRLDRGLTEAFF; CDR3nt: TGTGCCAGCAGCCGACTGGACAGGGGACTAACTGAAGCTTTCTTT
v_gene: TRBV21-1; j_gene: TRBJ1-5; abundance: -; d_gene: -; CDR3aa: CASWDRDPRNQPQHF; CDR3nt: TGTGCCTCATGGGACAGGGATCCCAGGAATCAGCCCCAGCATTTT
v_gene: TRBV9; j_gene: TRBJ2-2; abundance: -; d_gene: TRBD2; CDR3aa: CASSPGGWGANTGELFF; CDR3nt: TGTGCCAGCAGCCCGGGAGGTTGGGGTGCGAACACCGGGGAGCTGTTTTTT
v_gene: TRBV5-5; j_gene: TRBJ2-3; abundance: -; d_gene: -; CDR3aa: CASSNMGPTGTQYF; CDR3nt: TGTGCCAGCAGCAACATGGGTCCCACAGGTACGCAGTATTTT
v_gene: TRBV28; j_gene: TRBJ1-5; abundance: -; d_gene: -; CDR3aa: CASSFTSAYQPQHF; CDR3nt: TGTGCCAGCAGTTTCACCAGTGCCTATCAGCCCCAGCATTTT